The 10 T cell receptor beta chains given below trace back to one sample, sequenced in a study of OX40 agonist ivuxolimab in advanced cancers. The protocol was immunoSEQ multiplex PCR, while the TCRdb copy is restricted to in-frame clones and leaves out a portion. The sample has about 79,000 clones, 91% seen once. Sequences were derived from CD4+ or CD8+ T cells sorted from blood, sampled in a trial of the OX40 agonist ivuxolimab. All receptors come from an adult with an advanced solid tumor such as melanoma, head and neck, liver or kidney cancer.

The chain recombines TRBV14 with TRBJ2-5, with 13 bases identical to TRBD2. Germline CDR1 is SGHDN and CDR2 is FVKESK. This CDR3 spans 17 amino acids. With V trimmed by 3 bases and J by 5 bases, 9 bases remained unmatched. The CDR3 DNA follows: TGTGCCAGCAGCCAGACTAGCGGGAGGACGAGAGGGGAGACCCAGTACTTC. This sequence encodes CASSQTSGRTRGETQYF.

This chain uses TRBV5-1 with TRBJ1-2, with D maybe TRBD1 (5 bases). The length of the CDR3 is 13 residues. Germline values: CDR1 SGHRS, CDR2 YFSETQ. V lost 1 base, J lost 8 bases, and 12 bases lay in between. The CDR3 protein is CASSLNGGSGYTF. CDR3 DNA sequence: TGCGCCAGCAGCTTGAATGGGGGGAGCGGCTACACCTTC. Combining the CDR3 with reference TRBV5-1 and TRBJ1-2 gives the whole variable domain KAGVTQTPRYLIKTRGQQVTLSCSPISGHRSVSWYQQTPGQGLQFLFEYFSETQRNKGNFPGRFSGRQFSNSRSEMNVSTLELGDSALYLCASSLNGGSGYTFGSGTRLTVV.

The rearrangement joins TRBV27 to TRBJ1-2; 9 bases match TRBD1. The trim removed 5 bases at V and 6 bases at J, leaving 7 bases unmatched. Germline V CDR1 and CDR2: MNHEY, SMNVEV (reference sequence). This CDR3 has 14 residues. DNA of the CDR3: TGTGCCAGCAGTCCGTATACAGGGGGCGATGGCTACACCTTC. It is translated as CASSPYTGGDGYTF.

J is TRBJ1-5 and V is TRBV12-5, with TRBD1 as a possible D gene (5 bases). CDR3 size: 16 residues. Germline-derived CDR1 and CDR2 are LGHNT and FRNRAP. The ends were cut back, 0 bases at V and 1 base at J, with 10 bases in the middle. CDR3 sequence: CASGLVPPGSNQPQHF. The CDR3 DNA reads as TGTGCTAGTGGTTTGGTACCCCCAGGGAGCAATCAGCCCCAGCATTTT.

The chain uses TRBV6-4 and TRBJ2-3, with 10 bases aligning to TRBD2. Germline V gene data show CDR1 as MRHNA and CDR2 as SNTAGT. J was trimmed by 3 bases and V by 2 bases; bases with no gene match: 5. The CDR3 totals 16 residues. The CDR3 DNA reads TGTGCCAGCAGTGACGTTGCTAGCGGGAGTACAGATACGCAGTATTTT. This sequence encodes CASSDVASGSTDTQYF.

The gene calls are TRBV11-3 and TRBJ2-3; perhaps TRBD1 as D (6 bases). Germline CDR1 SGHNT, CDR2 YENEEA. The CDR3 covers 14 residues. The V end lost 5 bases, the J end lost 0 bases, and 9 bases lay between the germline ends. The CDR3 DNA reads as TGTGCCAGCAGCCTGGGACATAGCACAGATACGCAGTATTTT. As protein: CASSLGHSTDTQYF.

The V and J genes are TRBV7-9 and TRBJ2-7; 8 bases are shared with TRBD1. After removal of 8 bases from V and 8 bases from J, the junction contained 5 bases not matched to a gene. The CDR3 loop spans 11 amino acids. Germline V gives CDR1 SEHNR, CDR2 FQNEAQ (reference sequence). CDR3: CASATGEKQYF. CDR3 in DNA: TGTGCCAGCGCGACAGGGGAAAAGCAGTACTTC.

This chain uses TRBV7-9 with TRBJ1-2; no definite D call. The CDR3 has 15 amino acids. Trimming stripped 1 base from V and 1 base from J, with 10 bases between. Germline loops: CDR1 SEHNR, CDR2 FQNEAQ (reference sequence). Here the CDR3 reads CASSLGAGYNYGYTF. Here the CDR3 DNA reads TGTGCCAGCAGCTTAGGGGCGGGGTATAACTATGGCTACACCTTC.

The chain uses TRBV12-5 and TRBJ2-1; 9 bases match TRBD2. Trimming at V came to 1 base and at J to 7 bases, leaving 5 bases not matched to a gene. Germline values: CDR1 LGHNT, CDR2 FRNRAP. The CDR3 contains 15 residues. CDR3 region: CASGLAAGLANEQFF. In DNA form, the CDR3 reads TGTGCTAGTGGTTTGGCCGCCGGACTAGCGAATGAGCAGTTCTTC.

CDR3 region: CASSLLSNSNQPQHF. In nucleotides, the CDR3 is TGTGCCAGCAGTTTACTGAGTAATAGCAATCAGCCCCAGCATTTT. The chain joins TRBV28 to TRBJ1-5; D is undetermined. Germline V gene sequence: CDR1 MDHEN, CDR2 SYDVKM. V was cut by 2 bases and J by 0 bases, with 8 bases left in between. This CDR3 has 15 residues.